This T cell receptor (beta chain) was retrieved from a study of CD8+ T cells in alopecia areata. Whole-study context: Each of the treated patients was given oral tofacitinib, 5 to 10 mg twice daily, for moderate-to-severe alopecia areata. Patients remained on tofacitinib for 6 to 18 months and then went 6 months without it. The study, taken as a whole, reports: Sequenced scalp T cells also include alphabeta T cells resident in normal skin. Sharing of TCR sequences between patients (possibly for HLA-related reasons) was less clear than in mice.

Worth noting for this clone: The antigen is undetermined.

After isolation, RNA underwent reverse transcription to generate cDNA as the sequencing template. Assay used: immunoSEQ multiplex PCR; TCRdb lists only in-frame clones, some missing. Of about 150,000 clones listed, 40% to 50% were seen once; the top ten hold roughly 7.5%. Germline CDR1 is MGHRA and CDR2 is YSYEKL. Trimming took off 1 base at V and 2 bases at J, with 9 bases between the two ends. This CDR3 spans 15 amino acids. The chain couples TRBV4-1 to TRBJ1-5; D perhaps matches TRBD1 (6 bases). The sequence came from a human donor with alopecia areata. Sequences were obtained from CD4+ T cells sorted from blood. DNA for the CDR3: TGCGCCAGCAGCCAAGGAGGGGGAGGCAATCAGCCCCAGCATTTT. Protein sequence: CASSQGGGGNQPQHF.